The present T cell receptor beta chain was sequenced within a study of T cell repertoires and HLA-DP antigens. Study in general: Transduced HeLa cells presented HLA-DP to CD4+ T cells. Sorted CD137+CD4+ samples averaged roughly 210 ng DNA; pre-culture CD4+ samples, around 1,200 ng. Overall study results and limits: Sorted CD137+ clonality was about 0.4 for both alloantigens, versus approximately 0.04 pre-culture. The CD4+ repertoire was not split into naive and memory.

On this clone: Its antigen remains unidentified.

Using immunoSEQ multiplex PCR, the repertoire was profiled, and TCRdb retains in-frame clones only, with some absent. The sample holds over 100,000 clones, around 92% seen once. Trimming shortened V by 2 bases and J by 6 bases, and 13 bases separated the two germline ends. The germline V gene encodes CDR1 MGHRA and CDR2 YSYEKL. CDR3 length: 14 residues. This sequence was found in a woman younger than 30 in good health and CMV-seronegative. J is TRBJ1-2 and V is TRBV4-1; no reliable D call. Material: CD4+ T cells from PBMCs. In nucleotides, the CDR3 is TGCGCCAGCAGCCAACTGGTGTCGGTACATGGCTACACCTTC. Its translation: CASSQLVSVHGYTF.